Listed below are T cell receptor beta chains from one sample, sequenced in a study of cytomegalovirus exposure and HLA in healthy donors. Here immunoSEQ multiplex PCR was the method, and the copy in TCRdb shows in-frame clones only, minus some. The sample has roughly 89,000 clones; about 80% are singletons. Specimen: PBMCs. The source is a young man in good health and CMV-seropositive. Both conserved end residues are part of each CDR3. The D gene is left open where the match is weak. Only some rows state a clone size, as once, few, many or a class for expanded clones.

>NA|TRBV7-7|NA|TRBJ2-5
CASSFGQGGGETQYF
TGTGCCAGCAGCTTCGGGCAGGGGGGTGGGGAGACCCAGTACTTC
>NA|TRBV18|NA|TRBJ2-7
CASSPGPGDYEQYF
TGTGCCAGCTCACCGGGCCCGGGAGATTACGAGCAGTACTTC
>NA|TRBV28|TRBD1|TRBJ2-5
CASSHSQGIQETQYF
TGTGCCAGCAGTCACTCACAGGGGATACAAGAGACCCAGTACTTC
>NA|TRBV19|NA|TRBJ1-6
CASSERQPNSYNSPLHF
TGTGCCAGTAGTGAAAGACAGCCGAACTCATATAATTCACCCCTCCACTTT
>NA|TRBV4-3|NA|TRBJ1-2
CASSQASAGNYGYTF
TGCGCCAGCAGCCAAGCATCGGCAGGGAACTATGGCTACACCTTC
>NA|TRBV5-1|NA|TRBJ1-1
CASSLGIGGGGTEAFF
TGCGCCAGCAGCTTGGGTATTGGAGGAGGAGGAACTGAAGCTTTCTTT
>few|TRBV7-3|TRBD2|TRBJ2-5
CASSLSSGGGGQETQYF
TGTGCCAGCAGCTTATCTAGCGGGGGGGGTGGGCAAGAGACCCAGTACTTC
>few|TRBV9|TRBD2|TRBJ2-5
CASSVAGGGAGETQYF
TGTGCCAGCAGCGTAGCAGGCGGGGGGGCCGGGGAGACCCAGTACTTC
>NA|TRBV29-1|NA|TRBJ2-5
CSAPPAGPQETQYF
TGCAGCGCCCCGCCGGCGGGACCCCAAGAGACCCAGTACTTC
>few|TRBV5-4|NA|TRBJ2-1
CASSLSGSYNEQFF
TGTGCCAGCAGCTTGTCCGGCTCCTACAATGAGCAGTTCTTC
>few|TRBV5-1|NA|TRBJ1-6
CASSLGVRRAQHSPLHF
TGCGCCAGCAGCTTGGGTGTGCGGAGGGCGCAGCATTCACCCCTCCACTTT
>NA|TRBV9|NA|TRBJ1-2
CASSVQGNGYTF
TGTGCCAGCAGCGTACAGGGGAATGGCTACACCTTC
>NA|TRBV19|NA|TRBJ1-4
CASSIGAVNEKLFF
TGTGCCAGTAGTATAGGGGCAGTGAATGAAAAACTGTTTTTT
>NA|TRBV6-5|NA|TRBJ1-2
CASSLTAEAPGYTF
TGTGCCAGCAGTCTTACAGCAGAAGCACCGGGCTACACCTTC
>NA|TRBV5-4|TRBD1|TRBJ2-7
CASSLDRGTYEQYF
TGTGCCAGCAGCCTCGACAGGGGGACCTACGAGCAGTACTTC
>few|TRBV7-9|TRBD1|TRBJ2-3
CASSLDLQGASTDTQYF
TGTGCCAGCAGCTTAGACCTACAGGGGGCTAGCACAGATACGCAGTATTTT
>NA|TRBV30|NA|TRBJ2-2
CAWSVFGGPATGELFF
TGTGCCTGGAGTGTATTCGGGGGGCCGGCCACCGGGGAGCTGTTTTTT
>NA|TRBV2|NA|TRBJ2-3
CARTHVEGGGRTDTQYF
TGTGCCAGGACGCATGTGGAGGGGGGGGGTCGCACAGATACGCAGTATTTT
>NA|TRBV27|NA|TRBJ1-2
CASRLDINYGYTF
TGTGCCAGCAGACTGGACATTAACTATGGCTACACCTTC
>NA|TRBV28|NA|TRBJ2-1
CASSGLSSYNEQFF
TGTGCCAGCAGTGGACTAAGCTCCTACAATGAGCAGTTCTTC
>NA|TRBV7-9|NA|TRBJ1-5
CASSLDSYQPQHF
TGTGCCAGCAGCTTAGACAGTTATCAGCCCCAGCATTTT
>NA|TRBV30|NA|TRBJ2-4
CAWSVLGGNRGENIQYF
TGTGCCTGGAGTGTACTAGGCGGGAACCGAGGCGAAAACATTCAGTACTTC
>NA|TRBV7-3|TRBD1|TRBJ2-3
CASSLAGTGRSDTQYF
TGTGCCAGCAGCTTAGCCGGGACAGGGAGGTCAGATACGCAGTATTTT
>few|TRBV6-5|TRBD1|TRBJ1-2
CASSDGTGGGYTF
TGTGCCAGCAGTGACGGGACAGGCGGTGGCTACACCTTC
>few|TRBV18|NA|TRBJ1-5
CASSPGSDQPQHF
TGTGCCAGCTCACCAGGGAGCGATCAGCCCCAGCATTTT
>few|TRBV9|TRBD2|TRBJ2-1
CASSTHLGGVDEQFF
TGTGCCAGCAGCACCCACTTGGGGGGGGTCGATGAGCAGTTCTTC